The 18 T cell receptor beta chains listed next were all sequenced from one sample in a study of shared clonotypes between healthy human individuals. Profiled with immunoSEQ multiplex PCR; TCRdb holds only in-frame clones, not every one. The sample gives roughly 590,000 clones, just under 97% of which show up once; roughly 0.1% is in the top ten. Naivety among CD8 cells was defined by CD45RO negativity and positive CCR7 selection, thereby excluding terminally differentiated effector memory CD45RA+ cells. Sequencing was performed on naive CD8+ T cells sorted from blood. The source of these receptors is a woman aged 25 to 39 in good health.

The chain is built from TRBV27 and TRBJ1-3, with D uncertain. CDR1 is MNHEY and CDR2 is SMNVEV in the germline V gene (reference sequence). Trimming left V 4 bases short and J 0 bases short, with 4 bases between. The CDR3 runs to 13 residues. CDR3 nucleotide sequence: TGTGCCAGCAGTTCCCCCTCTGGAAACACCATATATTTT. Protein product: CASSSPSGNTIYF.

The chain employs TRBV2 and TRBJ2-1; a weak D match, TRBD2 (6 bases). Trimming pared 10 bases from V and 7 bases from J, leaving 23 bases between. The CDR3 sequence is 15 residues long. The germline V gene has CDR1 SNHLY and CDR2 FYNNEI. CDR3: CAIPTVTSIRNEQFF. The DNA for the CDR3 is TGTGCCATCCCCACAGTAACTAGCATACGGAATGAGCAGTTCTTC.

The gene calls are TRBV19 and TRBJ2-1; 7 bases are a match to TRBD2. CDR1 is LNHDA, CDR2 SQIVND, per germline (reference sequence). V was clipped by 5 bases and J by 3 bases; unmatched bases: 4. The CDR3 is 14 amino acids. CDR3 residues: CASSDRDYYNEQFF. The CDR3 region has the DNA TGTGCCAGTAGTGACCGGGACTACTACAATGAGCAGTTCTTC.

This rearrangement joins TRBV19 to TRBJ2-1; TRBD2 might be the D (7 bases). Germline V gives CDR1 LNHDA, CDR2 SQIVND (reference sequence). The V and J ends lost 3 bases and 5 bases respectively, with 17 bases between them. The CDR3 sequence is 16 residues long. This chain's CDR3 is CASSMGAGSGDNEQFF. The CDR3 DNA sequence: TGTGCCAGTAGTATGGGAGCGGGGTCAGGGGACAATGAGCAGTTCTTC. The complete variable domain, with remaining parts taken from reference TRBV19 and TRBJ2-1, reads DGGITQSPKYLFRKEGQNVTLSCEQNLNHDAMYWYRQDPGQGLRLIYYSQIVNDFQKGDIAEGYSVSREKKESFPLTVTSAQKNPTAFYLCASSMGAGSGDNEQFFGPGTRLTVL.

This clone was seen a single time. The gene calls are TRBV27 and TRBJ2-7, with a tentative D call TRBD1 (5 bases). The germline V gene has CDR1 MNHEY and CDR2 SMNVEV (reference sequence). The CDR3 runs to 14 residues. V was cut by 3 bases and J by 6 bases, with 15 bases left in between. The CDR3 DNA is TGTGCCAGCAGTTTTGGGCAGGGATTCGGCGAGCAGTACTTC. Translation: CASSFGQGFGEQYF.

V gene TRBV19 combines with J gene TRBJ2-3; D not resolved. The CDR3 is made up of 14 amino acids. Germline CDR1 reads LNHDA; CDR2 reads SQIVND (reference sequence). With 2 bases removed from V and 2 bases from J, the gap between germline ends came to 8 bases. The CDR3 DNA sequence: TGTGCCAGTAGTATATCCGGGCCCACAGATACGCAGTATTTT. It specifies CASSISGPTDTQYF.

V and J are TRBV29-1 and TRBJ1-2; 8 bases match TRBD1. Unmatched junction bases numbered 6, after V lost 8 bases and J lost 7 bases. The germline V gene has CDR1 SQVTM and CDR2 ANQGSEA. The CDR3 runs to 11 residues. In nucleotides, the CDR3 is TGCAGCCTGCTGACAGGGGCTGGCTACACCTTC. It yields the protein CSLLTGAGYTF.

This chain connects TRBV9 to TRBJ2-5; the D call may be TRBD1 or TRBD2 (5 bases each). The CDR3 consists of 14 residues. Germline CDR1 is SGDLS and CDR2 is YYNGEE. Trimming took 0 bases from V and 5 from J, leaving 11 bases between them. CDR3 amino acids: CASSVAGLGETQYF. The CDR3 DNA sequence: TGTGCCAGCAGCGTAGCGGGGCTCGGGGAGACCCAGTACTTC. Complete variable domain (other parts from reference TRBV9 and TRBJ2-5): DSGVTQTPKHLITATGQRVTLRCSPRSGDLSVYWYQQSLDQGLQFLIQYYNGEERAKGNILERFSAQQFPDLHSELNLSSLELGDSALYFCASSVAGLGETQYFGPGTRLLVL.

In the case of this clone: The sample carries other DNA sequences with the same CDR3. The V and J genes are TRBV6-5 and TRBJ1-4; unclear D gene. The V end was cut by 0 bases, the J end by 0 bases, with 5 bases between. The CDR3 is 15 residues long. The germline gives CDR1 MNHEY, CDR2 SVGAGI. CDR3 sequence: CASSYSGATNEKLFF. The CDR3 region has the DNA TGTGCCAGCAGTTACTCCGGTGCAACTAATGAAAAACTGTTTTTT.

With respect to this clone: This CDR3 is also generated by other DNA sequences in the sample. The rearrangement uses TRBV5-6 and TRBJ1-3; no reliable D call. From germline, CDR1 is SGHDT and CDR2 YYEEEE. The CDR3 loop spans 14 amino acids. With 4 bases removed from V and 0 bases from J, the gap between germline ends came to 8 bases. The CDR3: CASSLGLSGNTIYF. In nucleotides, the CDR3 is TGTGCCAGCAGCCTGGGCCTCTCTGGAAACACCATATATTTT.

J is TRBJ1-1 and V is TRBV19; TRBD1 might be the D (5 bases). CDR1 is LNHDA, CDR2 SQIVND, per germline (reference sequence). V lost 5 bases and J 0 bases, leaving 19 bases between the germline ends. This CDR3 contains 17 residues. This CDR3 reads CASSLYPTGVLNTEAFF. The CDR3, as DNA: TGTGCCAGTAGTCTATATCCCACGGGGGTATTGAACACTGAAGCTTTCTTT.

The genes are TRBV7-8 and TRBJ2-1; 12 bases are a match to TRBD2. Germline V lookup: CDR1 SGHVS, CDR2 FQNEAQ. With 7 bases clipped from V and 9 bases from J, the junction kept 13 bases outside the gene matches. This CDR3 has 16 residues. The CDR3 region is CASNPLAGGPGSEQFF. The DNA for the CDR3 is TGTGCCAGCAACCCTCTAGCGGGAGGGCCGGGGAGTGAGCAGTTCTTC.

This chain links TRBV27 with TRBJ2-1, with D perhaps matching TRBD2 (6 bases). CDR1 and CDR2 from the germline V gene are MNHEY and SMNVEV (reference sequence). CDR3 length: 15 amino acids. Trimming shortened V by 8 bases and J by 0 bases, and 14 bases separated the two germline ends. CDR3 DNA sequence: TGTGCCAGCGTACCCGGGACTTCCTCCTACAATGAGCAGTTCTTC. It specifies CASVPGTSSYNEQFF.

V gene TRBV27 combines with J gene TRBJ2-1, with D maybe TRBD2 (5 bases). V dropped 2 bases and J dropped 8 bases, with 19 bases sitting between them. The germline V gene has CDR1 MNHEY and CDR2 SMNVEV (reference sequence). The CDR3 runs 16 residues. The CDR3 coding sequence is TGTGCCAGCAGTTTAGTCCCTAGCCGTGCAAGGGATGAGCAGTTCTTC. This sequence encodes CASSLVPSRARDEQFF.

The chain is built from TRBV27 and TRBJ2-3; D unresolved. Trimming stripped 0 bases from V and 5 bases from J, with 9 bases between. CDR1 and CDR2 from the germline V gene are MNHEY and SMNVEV (reference sequence). This CDR3 is built from 14 residues. CDR3 sequence: CASSLSSDEDTQYF. The CDR3 DNA is TGTGCCAGCAGTTTATCCTCCGACGAAGATACGCAGTATTTT.

V usage is TRBV28 and J usage is TRBJ2-7; D is undetermined. Germline V gene sequence: CDR1 MDHEN, CDR2 SYDVKM. The CDR3 runs 14 residues. With 2 bases removed from V and 7 bases from J, the gap between germline ends came to 15 bases. The CDR3 is CASSLLARVGEQYF. Written as DNA, the CDR3 is TGTGCCAGCAGTTTACTTGCGAGAGTAGGGGAGCAGTACTTC.

The V call is TRBV28, the J call TRBJ2-2; 7 nucleotides agree with TRBD2. V was clipped by 3 bases and J by 6 bases; unmatched bases: 13. The CDR3 covers 17 residues. Germline CDR1 reads MDHEN; CDR2 reads SYDVKM. The CDR3 reads CASSLFLRERLPGELFF. The CDR3 DNA sequence: TGTGCCAGCAGTTTGTTTTTGCGGGAGCGTTTGCCCGGGGAGCTGTTTTTT.

The chain employs TRBV5-1 and TRBJ2-2; the D gene is possibly TRBD2 (6 bases). This CDR3 is built from 18 residues. Germline V gives CDR1 SGHRS, CDR2 YFSETQ. Deletions cut 0 bases from V and 6 bases from J, with 21 bases between. The CDR3 DNA is TGCGCCAGCAGCTTGGCGGCAGGTCCGGCGGGATTGTCCGGGGAGCTGTTTTTT. This encodes CASSLAAGPAGLSGELFF.